This T cell receptor beta chain was identified in a study of beta chain features in type 1 diabetes. CD4+ naive, central memory, regulatory and stem cell-like memory subsets were isolated by sorting on CD45RO/CCR7/CD25/CD127/CD95/CD27. As concerns this clone: Other DNA sequences in this specimen translate into the identical CDR3.

V trimming: 6 bases; J trimming: 4 bases; junction bases outside the gene matches: 2. CDR1 and CDR2 (germline): ENHRY, SYGVKD. The CDR3 spans 13 residues. Every bit of the isolated RNA underwent reverse transcription, so sequencing read expressed TCRB transcripts. Assay used: immunoSEQ multiplex PCR; TCRdb lists only in-frame clones, some missing. Of 350,000 to 450,000 clones in the sample, about 16% are singletons; the top ten hold 0.019%. The chain uses TRBV10-3 and TRBJ1-5; TRBD1 matches at 8 bases. This TCR derives from a woman aged 18-29 years in good health. Sequencing used naive CD4+ T cells from blood. Written as DNA, the CDR3 is TGTGCCATCAGGGACAGGGATAATCAGCCCCAGCATTTT. It encodes CAIRDRDNQPQHF.